Presented here are 13 T cell receptor beta chains from one specimen sequenced in a study of chronic HIV infection and antiretroviral therapy (dated by TCRdb to 2015 to 2017). The method behind the library was 5' RACE. Sequencer: Illumina MiSeq. Using fastp at Q25 and MiXCR, TCRdb reprocessed the public reads and kept productive beta chains. All rows with the same CDR3 protein become a single entry with the most common DNA and genes. The sample data list approximately 40,000 distinct CDR3 sequences, and about 8.9% of these were observed just once. The biggest ten clones account for 2.9% of the sample. Sequencing input: peripheral blood. The receptors stem from an adult who had HIV and had not received antiretroviral therapy, or was an uninfected healthy control (not recorded which).

This clonotype was detected ten times or more. The chain has TRBV29-1 and TRBJ1-1; no definite D call. Trimming shortened V by 2 bases and J by 6 bases, and 19 bases separated the two germline ends. CDR3 length equals 15 residues. Germline assignment: CDR1 SQVTM and CDR2 ANQGSEA. CDR3 in amino acids: CSVESAPPEVAEAFF. In DNA form, the CDR3 reads TGCAGCGTTGAATCAGCGCCCCCTGAGGTCGCTGAAGCTTTCTTT. The full variable domain, its missing parts supplied by reference TRBV29-1 and TRBJ1-1, is SAVISQKPSRDICQRGTSLTIQCQVDSQVTMMFWYRQQPGQSLTLIATANQGSEATYESGFVIDKFPISRPNLTFSTLTVSNMSPEDSSIYLCSVESAPPEVAEAFFGQGTRLTVV.

The rearrangement links TRBV28 to TRBJ2-1, with 8 positions matching TRBD1. V lost 6 bases and J lost 6; bases outside the gene matches: 4. Germline CDR1 and CDR2: MDHEN and SYDVKM. The CDR3 runs 13 residues. Written as DNA, the CDR3 is TGTGCCAGCAGGAACACAGGGGGCAATGAGCAGTTCTTC. Translated: CASRNTGGNEQFF.

The chain employs TRBV7-2 and TRBJ1-6, with D maybe TRBD1 (6 bases). With 6 bases removed from V and 10 bases from J, the gap between germline ends came to 13 bases. This CDR3 is built from 13 residues. Germline loops: CDR1 SGHTA, CDR2 FQGNSA. DNA of the CDR3: TGTGCCAGCAGTCTGGGGGGGGGCTCACCCCTCCACTTT. Its translation is CASSLGGGSPLHF.

This clonotype was picked up many times. This chain joins TRBV6-2 or TRBV6-3 and TRBJ1-4; the D gene is possibly TRBD1 (5 bases). This CDR3 is built from 15 residues. CDR1 is MNHEY and CDR2 is SVGEGT in the germline V gene. The ends were cut back, 6 bases at V and 0 bases at J, with 11 bases in the middle. CDR3 amino acids: CASRPGTATNEKLFF. The CDR3 DNA is TGTGCCAGCAGGCCCGGGACCGCAACTAATGAAAAACTGTTTTTT.

This clonotype was seen more than once but under ten times. V and J are TRBV4-2 and TRBJ1-1, with D uncertain. Per germline, CDR1 LGHNA and CDR2 YNFKEQ. Trimming removed 1 base from V and 2 bases from J, with 14 bases in between. This CDR3 comprises 16 residues. CDR3 nucleotides: TGTGCCAGCAGCCAAGCTGGGCATTCCTCAAACACTGAAGCTTTCTTT. Translating it yields CASSQAGHSSNTEAFF.

The gene calls are TRBV10-3 and TRBJ1-1; TRBD1 agrees at 8 bases. From germline, CDR1 is ENHRY and CDR2 SYGVKD. The CDR3 extends over 15 amino acids. V lost 4 bases and J lost 1; bases outside the gene matches: 5. This chain's CDR3 is CAISGPGQGNTEAFF. CDR3 sequence (DNA): TGTGCCATCAGTGGACCCGGACAGGGGAACACTGAAGCTTTCTTT.

The rearrangement uses TRBV30 and TRBJ1-1; D is ambiguous. Trimming stripped 4 bases from V and 0 bases from J, with 12 bases between. CDR1 and CDR2 from the germline V gene are GTSNPN and SVGIG (reference sequence). CDR3 size: 14 residues. In DNA, the CDR3 is TGTGCCTGGAACCCCTCTGCGTTGAACACTGAAGCTTTCTTT. Amino acids: CAWNPSALNTEAFF.

The rearrangement joins TRBV4-3 to TRBJ2-1, with 7 bases fitting TRBD1. This CDR3 has 16 residues. V lost 3 bases to trimming and J lost 4 bases; unmatched junction nucleotides: 9. Germline-derived CDR1 and CDR2 are LGHNA and YSLEER. The DNA of the CDR3 is TGCGCCAGCAGCCAGCAGACAGGGTCGAGGTACAATGAGCAGTTCTTC. This gives the protein CASSQQTGSRYNEQFF.

V gene TRBV7-2 combines with J gene TRBJ2-5; D is possibly TRBD1 (5 bases). Trimming cost V 5 bases and J 5 bases, with 15 bases left between them. Germline V gene sequence: CDR1 SGHTA, CDR2 FQGNSA. This CDR3 spans 14 amino acids. CDR3 sequence reads: CASSLRRGWETQYF. In DNA form, the CDR3 reads TGTGCCAGCAGCCTCCGAAGGGGCTGGGAGACCCAGTACTTC. Supplemented by reference TRBV7-2 and TRBJ2-5, the full variable domain reads GAGVSQSPSNKVTEKGKDVELRCDPISGHTALYWYRQSLGQGLEFLIYFQGNSAPDKSGLPSDRFSAERTGGSVSTLTIQRTQQEDSAVYLCASSLRRGWETQYFGPGTRLLVL.

The chain has TRBV4-2 and TRBJ2-1; the match to TRBD2 covers 9 bases. Germline loops: CDR1 LGHNA, CDR2 YNFKEQ. The CDR3 has 16 residues. V lost 0 bases, J lost 7 bases, and 7 bases stayed unmatched. The DNA for the CDR3 is TGTGCCAGCAGCCAAGATGGTAGCGGGAGAGCGAATGAGCAGTTCTTC. Translation gives CASSQDGSGRANEQFF.

This clonotype is deemed medium-sized. The V and J genes are TRBV6-4 and TRBJ2-3; the D gene is possibly TRBD1 (5 bases). This CDR3 comprises 14 residues. Germline V gene lookup returns CDR1 MRHNA and CDR2 SNTAGT. The germline V and J ends were trimmed by 4 bases and 4 bases, with 12 bases remaining between them. The CDR3 loop is CASSATSGSDTQYF. The CDR3 DNA reads as TGTGCCAGCAGTGCAACATCAGGGTCAGATACGCAGTATTTT.

There are many counts of this clonotype. The genes are TRBV28 and TRBJ2-7, with D perhaps matching TRBD1 (5 bases). From germline, CDR1 is MDHEN and CDR2 SYDVKM. This CDR3 comprises 14 residues. The V and J ends lost 3 bases and 3 bases respectively, with 12 bases between them. The CDR3: CASSLTDDLYEQYF. The CDR3 nucleotides are TGTGCCAGCAGTTTGACAGACGATCTCTACGAGCAGTACTTC.

This clonotype showed up just a few times. The rearrangement links TRBV7-2 to TRBJ2-3; 8 bases line up with TRBD1. The CDR3 has 15 amino acids. Per the germline V gene, CDR1 is SGHTA and CDR2 is FQGNSA. Trimming at V came to 2 bases and at J to 6 bases, leaving 7 bases not matched to a gene. DNA of the CDR3: TGTGCCAGCAGCTTAAGCCCTAGACAGGGGGATACGCAGTATTTT. Amino acids: CASSLSPRQGDTQYF.